Listed here are 28 T cell receptor beta chains from one sample, sequenced in a study of T cell repertoires in cytomegalovirus infection (dated by TCRdb to between 2017 and 2020). The treatment or condition label here, explained by the study, means: in vitro stimulation with specific CMV peptide epitopes to enrich CMV-specific T cells. These receptors are not linked to any known antigen. TCRdb names Illumina HiSeq 1500 as the instrument used. The public reads were reanalyzed by TCRdb: fastp trimming at Q25, MiXCR alignment, in-frame beta chains only. A single entry per CDR3 protein holds the most common genes and DNA from its merged rows. The sample table holds 900,000 to 950,000 distinct CDR3 sequences, of which more than 25% were seen once. The ten biggest clones cover 11% to 15% of the sample. The source material was cultured CD8+ T cells from PBMCs, sampled from culture after CMV antigen stimulation. These TCRs come from a human donor in good health (CMV status not recorded). Some clones in this sample may be carry-over from other donors' samples.

This clonotype was seen a few times. The chain combines TRBV14 with TRBJ2-2; TRBD1 matches at 12 bases. Germline-derived CDR1 and CDR2 are SGHDN and FVKESK. CDR3 size: 16 residues. Trimming took 4 bases from V and 4 from J; bases not matched to a gene: 4. This chain's CDR3 is CASSPGTGGPTGELFF. The CDR3 DNA sequence: TGTGCCAGCAGCCCCGGGACAGGGGGCCCCACCGGGGAGCTGTTTTTT.

This clonotype occurred a few times. The chain carries TRBV10-3 and TRBJ1-2; the match to TRBD1 covers 7 bases. The CDR3 covers 16 residues. The junction had 9 bases not matched to a gene; V was cut back by 2 bases and J by 3 bases. Germline V lookup: CDR1 ENHRY, CDR2 SYGVKD. This CDR3 reads CAISELQTGSDYGYTF. The CDR3 bases are TGTGCCATCAGTGAGCTACAGACAGGGTCCGACTATGGCTACACCTTC.

This clonotype occurred many times. The chain has TRBV7-6 and TRBJ1-1; TRBD1 might be the D (5 bases). The CDR3 contains 13 residues. Germline values: CDR1 SGHVS, CDR2 FNYEAQ. V was shortened by 5 bases and J by 1 base, with 8 bases between the two germline ends. The CDR3 loop reads CASSDGQNTEAFF. CDR3 bases: TGTGCCAGCAGCGATGGACAGAACACTGAAGCTTTCTTT. Full variable domain (rest looked up from reference TRBV7-6 and TRBJ1-1): GAGVSQSPRYKVTKRGQDVALRCDPISGHVSLYWYRQALGQGPEFLTYFNYEAQQDKSGLPNDRFSAERPEGSISTLTIQRTEQRDSAMYRCASSDGQNTEAFFGQGTRLTVV.

The chain has TRBV12-5 and TRBJ2-3; no clear D. The ends were cut back, 2 bases at V and 4 bases at J, with 1 base in the middle. Germline V gene lookup returns CDR1 LGHNT and CDR2 FRNRAP. CDR3 length: 11 amino acids. The DNA for the CDR3 is TGTGCTAGTGGTTTGCCAGATACGCAGTATTTT. Its translation is CASGLPDTQYF.

The CDR3 DNA follows: TGTGCCAGCAGAACGGGGGATAGCTACGAGCAGTACGTC. As protein: CASRTGDSYEQYV. The rearrangement uses TRBV6-2 or TRBV6-3 and TRBJ2-7, with D tentatively TRBD2 (6 bases). This CDR3 has 13 residues. Germline loops: CDR1 MNHEY, CDR2 SVGEGT. V lost 6 bases, J lost 3 bases, and 12 bases lay in between.

Many counts were recorded for this clonotype. The CDR3 nucleotides are TGTGCCAGCAGTTCCAGGGGAATATTGTCACCCCTCCACTTT. Its protein product is CASSSRGILSPLHF. The V gene is TRBV7-8, the J gene TRBJ1-6; D is perhaps TRBD1 (6 bases). Germline V lookup: CDR1 SGHVS, CDR2 FQNEAQ. The V gene lost 6 bases and the J gene lost 10 bases, with 16 bases spanning the gap. The CDR3 loop spans 14 amino acids.

This chain uses TRBV7-8 with TRBJ1-5; 7 bases align to TRBD1. CDR1 is SGHVS and CDR2 is FQNEAQ in the germline V gene. The V gene end was trimmed by 1 base and the J gene end by 8 bases; junction bases not matched to a gene: 8. The CDR3 is 15 residues long. The CDR3 nucleotides read TGTGCCAGCAGCTTAGAGGGGGCAGGTCGGGAGCCCCAGCATTTT. Protein: CASSLEGAGREPQHF.

The J gene is TRBJ1-1, the V gene TRBV7-4; D may be TRBD1 (6 bases). V shed 1 base and J shed 4 bases, with 16 bases lying between them. The CDR3 is 16 residues long. Germline loops: CDR1 SGHVT, CDR2 SQSDAQ. The CDR3 spells CASSLVGGGRGTEAFF. CDR3 DNA: TGTGCCAGCAGCTTAGTAGGCGGGGGGCGAGGCACTGAAGCTTTCTTT.

As regards this clonotype: At one end, the junction sequence differs from germline, possibly due to a read error. The chain recombines TRBV6-2 or TRBV6-3 with TRBJ2-1, with TRBD2 identical over 7 bases. CDR1 is MNHEY and CDR2 is SVGEGT in the germline V gene. The CDR3 spans 17 residues. The CDR3 bases are TGTGCCAGCAGTGAATGGGTCGGCGGGAGCTCCTACAATAAGCAGTTCTTC. It encodes CASSEWVGGSSYNKQFF.

The V and J genes are TRBV15 and TRBJ2-7; 7 positions agree with TRBD2. With 3 bases clipped from V and 3 bases from J, the junction kept 8 bases outside the gene matches. Germline CDR1 LNHNV, CDR2 YYDKDF (reference sequence). This CDR3 contains 15 residues. The CDR3 is CATSSGGYEGYEQYV. Here the CDR3 DNA reads TGTGCCACCAGCAGCGGGGGGTATGAGGGCTACGAGCAGTACGTC.

The chain links TRBV7-8 to TRBJ1-1; D gene uncertain. The germline V gene encodes CDR1 SGHVS and CDR2 FQNEAQ. The CDR3 is made up of 15 amino acids. Trimming removed 3 bases from V and 0 bases from J, with 11 bases in between. The chain's CDR3 is CASSFLTGVNTEAFF. The CDR3 DNA is TGTGCCAGCAGCTTCTTGACGGGTGTGAACACTGAAGCTTTCTTT.

The chain has TRBV5-5 and TRBJ1-1, with unresolved D. The germline V gene has CDR1 SGHKS and CDR2 YYEKEE (reference sequence). V lost 7 bases to trimming and J lost 1 base, with 11 bases between them. The CDR3 spans 13 residues. The CDR3 DNA reads as TGTGCCAGCGGGGTTGGGTCGAACACTGAAGCTTTCTTT. Protein product: CASGVGSNTEAFF.

The chain combines TRBV10-3 with TRBJ1-2, with TRBD1 identical over 9 bases. The germline gives CDR1 ENHRY, CDR2 SYGVKD. This CDR3 is 12 amino acids long. J lost 7 bases, V lost 6 bases, and 3 bases had no gene match. CDR3 nucleotide sequence: TGTGCCATCAGGACGGGACAGGGTGGCTACACCTTC. This encodes CAIRTGQGGYTF.

V and J are TRBV29-1 and TRBJ1-3, with D possibly TRBD1 on 6 matching bases. Germline V gene sequence: CDR1 SQVTM, CDR2 ANQGSEA. V lost 1 base to trimming and J lost 0 bases, with 19 bases between them. The CDR3 spans 18 residues. CDR3 protein: CSVEGEGDRIGSGNTIYF. CDR3 coding DNA: TGCAGCGTTGAAGGAGAGGGCGACAGGATCGGCTCTGGAAACACCATATATTTT.

Many counts were recorded for this clonotype. The chain has TRBV6-1 and TRBJ2-3; TRBD1 is a possible D gene (5 bases). Germline CDR1 MNHNS, CDR2 SASEGT. CDR3 length: 18 residues. Trimming took 2 bases from V and 1 from J, leaving 19 bases between them. CDR3: CASSERPAWGKGTDTQYF. The CDR3 coding sequence is TGTGCCAGCAGTGAACGGCCCGCCTGGGGCAAAGGCACAGATACGCAGTATTTT.

This chain uses TRBV25-1 with TRBJ1-1; a weak D match, TRBD1 (6 bases). Trimming stripped 8 bases from V and 5 bases from J, with 21 bases between. CDR1 and CDR2 (germline): MGHDK, SYGVNS. The CDR3 has 15 amino acids. The DNA of the CDR3 is TGTGCCAGCCTCTACCAAAGGGGGACGATGACTGAAGCTTTCTTT. Translated, it gives CASLYQRGTMTEAFF.

The J gene is TRBJ2-2, the V gene TRBV7-2, with 10 positions matching TRBD2. Trimming cost V 3 bases and J 2 bases; bases outside gene matches: 6. Germline CDR1 and CDR2: SGHTA and FQGNSA. The CDR3 runs 17 residues. CDR3 protein: CASSFASGGLNTGELFF. CDR3 DNA: TGTGCCAGCAGCTTCGCTAGCGGGGGACTCAACACCGGGGAGCTGTTTTTT. The whole variable domain, filled in from reference TRBV7-2 and TRBJ2-2, reads GAGVSQSPSNKVTEKGKDVELRCDPISGHTALYWYRQSLGQGLEFLIYFQGNSAPDKSGLPSDRFSAERTGGSVSTLTIQRTQQEDSAVYLCASSFASGGLNTGELFFGEGSRLTVL.

This clonotype has only a few counts. The chain couples TRBV6-6 to TRBJ2-3; TRBD2 matches at 10 bases. With 4 bases clipped from V and 1 base from J, the junction kept 14 bases outside the gene matches. The CDR3 runs 19 residues. Germline-derived CDR1 and CDR2 are MNHNY and SVGAGI (reference sequence). The chain's CDR3 is CASSFSPAGGLDRTDTQYF. In DNA form, the CDR3 reads TGTGCCAGCAGTTTTTCTCCAGCGGGGGGGCTGGATCGCACAGATACGCAGTATTTT.

J is TRBJ1-1 and V is TRBV24-1, with a tentative D call TRBD1 (6 bases). CDR1 and CDR2 (germline): KGHDR, SFDVKD. Trimming cost V 8 bases and J 10 bases, with 19 bases left between them. This CDR3 spans 13 amino acids. The CDR3 bases are TGTGCCACCAAGCAGGGACACGGCGCCGTAGCTTTCTTT. Translated, it gives CATKQGHGAVAFF.

The gene calls are TRBV27 and TRBJ2-7; 7 bases align to TRBD1. The germline V gene has CDR1 MNHEY and CDR2 SMNVEV (reference sequence). The CDR3 contains 15 residues. Trimming took 10 bases from V and 2 from J; bases not matched to a gene: 14. CDR3 nucleotides: TGTGCCACCGCCCTGGGGGACAGCAGCCCCTACGAGCAGTACTTC. It codes for CATALGDSSPYEQYF.

There are many counts of this clonotype. The chain links TRBV12-3 or TRBV12-4 to TRBJ2-5, with a weak D call TRBD2 (6 bases). This CDR3 spans 13 amino acids. V lost 8 bases to trimming and J lost 3 bases, with 13 bases between them. The CDR3 DNA reads TGTGCCAGCGCAAGGTGGGGGGAAGAGACCCAGTACTTC. Translation gives CASARWGEETQYF.

This clonotype appeared many times. The gene calls are TRBV7-2 and TRBJ2-3, with TRBD2 matching over 8 bases. Germline CDR1 SGHTA, CDR2 FQGNSA. V shed 4 bases and J 3 bases; nucleotides not matched to a gene: 9. The CDR3 runs to 16 residues. The CDR3 DNA is TGTGCCAGCAGCTCCCTAGGCGGGGGGCAGACAGATACGCAGTATTTT. This gives the protein CASSSLGGGQTDTQYF.

The table lists this clonotype with a few counts. V gene TRBV6-1 combines with J gene TRBJ1-1; D uncertain. There are 13 residues in the CDR3. The ends were cut back, 6 bases at V and 7 bases at J, with 15 bases in the middle. From germline, CDR1 is MNHNS and CDR2 SASEGT. The CDR3 sequence is CASREFKKLEAFF. For the CDR3, the DNA is TGTGCCAGCAGAGAATTCAAAAAACTTGAAGCTTTCTTT.

The gene calls are TRBV7-6 and TRBJ2-1; 8 nucleotides align to TRBD2. Trimming removed 1 base from V and 8 bases from J; junction bases left unmatched: 16. Per the germline V gene, CDR1 is SGHVS and CDR2 is FNYEAQ. The length of the CDR3 is 18 residues. CDR3 amino acids: CASSLVGWAGGEVDEQFF. The DNA of the CDR3 is TGTGCCAGCAGCTTAGTTGGCTGGGCGGGGGGCGAGGTAGATGAGCAGTTCTTC.

V is TRBV3-1 and J is TRBJ2-1; 13 nucleotides align to TRBD2. From germline, CDR1 is LGHDT and CDR2 YNNKEL (reference sequence). Trimming removed 0 bases from V and 0 bases from J; junction bases left unmatched: 5. The CDR3 is 19 amino acids. CDR3 protein: CASSQDVRTSGSSYNEQFF. The CDR3 DNA follows: TGTGCCAGCAGCCAAGATGTCAGGACTAGCGGGAGCTCCTACAATGAGCAGTTCTTC.

This clonotype was seen only a few times. The chain combines TRBV7-3 with TRBJ2-3; 12 bases line up with TRBD2. This CDR3 has 18 amino acids. In germline, CDR1 is SGHTA, CDR2 FQGTGA. The trim removed 5 bases at V and 1 base at J, leaving 10 bases unmatched. CDR3 coding DNA: TGTGCCAGCAGCCCGCGCCCGACTAGCGGGGGCCGCACAGATACGCAGTATTTT. It encodes CASSPRPTSGGRTDTQYF.

Comment on this clonotype: This could be a read error, since a much larger clone is one nucleotide away. The genes are TRBV6-1 and TRBJ2-3; the match to TRBD2 covers 12 bases. The CDR3 has 17 residues. The germline CDR1 and CDR2 sequences are MNHNS and SASEGT. V trimming: 6 bases; J trimming: 0 bases; junction bases outside the gene matches: 7. Here the CDR3 DNA reads TGTGCCAGCAGCTGGACTAGCGGGGACTCTAGCACAGATACGCAGTATTTT. Translating it yields CASSWTSGDSSTDTQYF.

This clonotype came up a few times. The chain links TRBV6-2 or TRBV6-3 to TRBJ1-1, with D unclear. The CDR3 length is 11 residues. Trimming pared 5 bases from V and 5 bases from J, leaving 6 bases between. The germline gives CDR1 MNHEY, CDR2 SVGEGT. CDR3 bases: TGTGCCAGCAGTATAAGGACTGAAGCTTTCTTT. Residues: CASSIRTEAFF.